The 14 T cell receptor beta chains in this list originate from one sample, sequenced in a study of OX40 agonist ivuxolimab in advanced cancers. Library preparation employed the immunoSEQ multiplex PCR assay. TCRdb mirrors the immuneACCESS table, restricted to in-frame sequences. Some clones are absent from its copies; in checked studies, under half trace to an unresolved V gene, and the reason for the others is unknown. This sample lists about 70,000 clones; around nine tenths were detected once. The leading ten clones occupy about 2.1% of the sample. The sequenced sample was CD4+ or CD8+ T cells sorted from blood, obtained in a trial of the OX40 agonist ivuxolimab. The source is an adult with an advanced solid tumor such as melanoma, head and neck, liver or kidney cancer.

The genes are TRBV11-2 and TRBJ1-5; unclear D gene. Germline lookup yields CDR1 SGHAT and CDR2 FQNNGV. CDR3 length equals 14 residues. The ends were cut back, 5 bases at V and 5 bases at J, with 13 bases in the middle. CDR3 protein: CASSAGREDQPQHF. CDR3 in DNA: TGTGCCAGCAGCGCCGGACGGGAGGATCAGCCCCAGCATTTT.

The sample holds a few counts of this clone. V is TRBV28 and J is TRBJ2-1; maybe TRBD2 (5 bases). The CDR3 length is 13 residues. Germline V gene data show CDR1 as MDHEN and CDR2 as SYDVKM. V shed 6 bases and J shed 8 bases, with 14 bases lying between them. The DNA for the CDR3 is TGTGCCAGCAGCCCCCAGGAGGCCGATGAGCAGTTCTTC. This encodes CASSPQEADEQFF.

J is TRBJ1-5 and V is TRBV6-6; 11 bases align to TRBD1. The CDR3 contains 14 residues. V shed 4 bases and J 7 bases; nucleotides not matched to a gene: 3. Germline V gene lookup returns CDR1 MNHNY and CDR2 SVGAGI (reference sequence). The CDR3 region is CASSSGQGDQPQHF. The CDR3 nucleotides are TGTGCCAGCAGTTCGGGACAGGGGGACCAGCCCCAGCATTTT.

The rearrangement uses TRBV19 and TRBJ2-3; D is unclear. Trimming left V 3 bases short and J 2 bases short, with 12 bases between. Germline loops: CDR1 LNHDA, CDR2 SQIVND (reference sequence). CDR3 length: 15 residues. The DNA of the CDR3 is TGTGCCAGTAGTATGGTCTTATCTCACACAGATACGCAGTATTTT. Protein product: CASSMVLSHTDTQYF.

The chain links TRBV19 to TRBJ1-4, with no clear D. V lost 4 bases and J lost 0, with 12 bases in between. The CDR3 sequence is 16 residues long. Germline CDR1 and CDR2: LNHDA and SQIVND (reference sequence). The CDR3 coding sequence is TGTGCCAGTAGTAGGTTGGCGCTAGCAACTAATGAAAAACTGTTTTTT. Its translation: CASSRLALATNEKLFF.

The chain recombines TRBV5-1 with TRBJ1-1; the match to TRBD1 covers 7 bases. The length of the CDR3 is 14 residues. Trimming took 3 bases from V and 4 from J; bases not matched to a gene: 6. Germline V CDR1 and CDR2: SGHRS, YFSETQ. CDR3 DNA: TGCGCCAGCAGCTCCCAGGGGGGGATCACTGAAGCTTTCTTT. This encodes CASSSQGGITEAFF.

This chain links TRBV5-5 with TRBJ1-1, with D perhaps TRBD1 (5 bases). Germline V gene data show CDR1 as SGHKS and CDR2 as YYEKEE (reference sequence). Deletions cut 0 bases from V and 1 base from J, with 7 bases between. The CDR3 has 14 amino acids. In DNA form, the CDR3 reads TGTGCCAGCAGCTTGGCTACAGGGAACACTGAAGCTTTCTTT. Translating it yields CASSLATGNTEAFF.

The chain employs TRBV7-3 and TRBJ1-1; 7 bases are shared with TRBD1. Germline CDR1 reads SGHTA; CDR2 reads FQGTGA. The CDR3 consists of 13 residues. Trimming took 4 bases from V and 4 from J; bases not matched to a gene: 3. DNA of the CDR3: TGTGCCAGCAGCTATCAGGGGGGCACTGAAGCTTTCTTT. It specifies CASSYQGGTEAFF.

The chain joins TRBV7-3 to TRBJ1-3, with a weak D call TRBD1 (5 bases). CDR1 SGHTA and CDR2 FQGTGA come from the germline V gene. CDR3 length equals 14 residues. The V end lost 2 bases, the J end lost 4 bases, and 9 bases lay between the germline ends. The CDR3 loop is CASSLGGVGNTIYF. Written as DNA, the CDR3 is TGTGCCAGCAGCTTAGGAGGGGTCGGAAACACCATATATTTT.

CDR3 in DNA: TGCGCCAGCAGTCGCGACTTACTAGAATACGACTTAAACATTCAGTACTTC. This sequence encodes CASSRDLLEYDLNIQYF. The rearrangement links TRBV23-1 to TRBJ2-4; D is possibly TRBD2 (5 bases). TRBV23-1 carries the ORF label, with uncertain function. The CDR3 runs 17 residues. Trimming cost V 4 bases and J 6 bases, with 22 bases left between them.

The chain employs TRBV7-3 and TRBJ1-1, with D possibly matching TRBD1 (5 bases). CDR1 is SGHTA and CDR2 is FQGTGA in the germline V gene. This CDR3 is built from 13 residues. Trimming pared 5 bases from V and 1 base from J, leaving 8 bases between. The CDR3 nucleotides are TGTGCCAGCAGCCCGAGGGGGAACACTGAAGCTTTCTTT. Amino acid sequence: CASSPRGNTEAFF.

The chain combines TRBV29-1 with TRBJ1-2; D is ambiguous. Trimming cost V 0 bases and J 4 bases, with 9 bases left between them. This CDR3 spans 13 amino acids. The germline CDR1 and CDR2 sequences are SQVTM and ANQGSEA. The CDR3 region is CSVEEGLTYGYTF. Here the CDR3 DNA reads TGCAGCGTTGAAGAAGGGCTGACCTATGGCTACACCTTC.

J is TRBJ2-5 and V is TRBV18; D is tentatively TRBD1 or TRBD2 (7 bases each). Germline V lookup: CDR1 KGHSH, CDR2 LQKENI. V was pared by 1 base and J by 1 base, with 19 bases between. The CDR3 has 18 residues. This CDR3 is CASSPRLAGGALQETQYF. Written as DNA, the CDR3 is TGTGCCAGCTCACCACGGCTGGCAGGGGGGGCCCTCCAAGAGACCCAGTACTTC.

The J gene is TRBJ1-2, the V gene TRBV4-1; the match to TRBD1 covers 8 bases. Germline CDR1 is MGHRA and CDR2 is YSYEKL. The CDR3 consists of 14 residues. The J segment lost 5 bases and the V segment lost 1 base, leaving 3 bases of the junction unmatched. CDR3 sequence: CASSQVQGAYGYTF. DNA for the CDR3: TGCGCCAGCAGCCAAGTTCAGGGGGCGTATGGCTACACCTTC.